The clone carrying this T cell receptor (beta chain) was seen more than once but under ten times. What it recognizes is unknown. Germline V CDR1 and CDR2: LGHDT, YNNKEL (reference sequence). The CDR3 has 16 amino acids. The V and J ends lost 5 bases and 0 bases, in that order; junction bases with no gene match: 3. The data were obtained in a study of response to subunit inactivated influenza vaccine. Study-level points and caveats: The authors suggested that every seasonal influenza vaccination recruits few new T cells.

In TCRdb, the RT-PCR reads were re-called with MiXCR into one record per CDR3 protein. The sample lists approximately 170,000 distinct CDR3 sequences, roughly 14% occurring once. Sequencing was performed on CD8+ T cells sorted from PBMCs, taken more than 4 days after vaccination. This TCR was sampled from a man between 45 and 60 years old who received an inactivated influenza vaccine. The rearrangement joins TRBV3-1 to TRBJ1-6; 8 bases agree with TRBD1. CDR3 sequence: CASSDRGSSYNSPLHF. Written as DNA, the CDR3 is TGTGCCAGCAGCGACAGGGGAAGCTCCTATAATTCACCCCTCCACTTT. Drawing the rest from reference TRBV3-1 and TRBJ1-6, the complete variable domain is DTAVSQTPKYLVTQMGNDKSIKCEQNLGHDTMYWYKQDSKKFLKIMFSYNNKELIINETVPNRFSPKSPDKAHLNLHINSLELGDSAVYFCASSDRGSSYNSPLHFGNGTRLTVT.